These T cell receptor beta chains were read from a single sample in a study of T-cell reconstitution after alpha-beta-depleted transplantation in children. TCRdb recomputed calls from the PCR reads with MiXCR, one row per CDR3 protein. The data contain more than 400,000 distinct CDR3 sequences, over 9.5% of them seen just once; the ten biggest clones take up around 15%. This sample comprised PBMCs, mostly from graft donor cells, obtained 180 days after TCRalphabeta/CD19-depleted stem cell transplant. These receptor sequences come from a female patient aged 2-9 years who had a stem cell transplant for aplastic anemia, so the T cells may come from the graft donor. Each CDR3 is given with its conserved first and last residue. A D gene is named only where the DNA matches it firmly. Not every row has a clone size; where given, it reads once, few, many or a size class.

cdr3_aa cdr3_nt j_call clone_size cdr3_length d_call v_call
CASSASTPDTQYF TGTGCCAGCAGCGCTTCGACCCCAGATACGCAGTATTTT TRBJ2-3 few 13 . TRBV9
CASSARTSGGQETQYF TGTGCCAGCAGCGCCAGGACTAGCGGGGGCCAAGAGACCCAGTACTTC TRBJ2-5 few 16 TRBD2 TRBV9
CSARDIQGQSYNEQFF TGCAGTGCTAGAGATATACAGGGGCAATCCTACAATGAGCAGTTCTTC TRBJ2-1 . 16 TRBD1 TRBV20-1
CSARVNVSLYGYTF TGCAGTGCTAGAGTGAACGTATCCCTTTATGGCTACACCTTC TRBJ1-2 . 14 . TRBV20-1
CASSEAGGRKTQYF TGTGCCAGCAGCGAGGCAGGGGGACGGAAGACCCAGTACTTC TRBJ2-5 many 14 TRBD1 TRBV25-1
CASSQAPGQGLGEQFF TGTGCCAGCAGCCAAGCCCCGGGACAGGGCTTAGGTGAGCAGTTCTTC TRBJ2-1 few 16 TRBD1 TRBV4-2
CASKALKGRGDQPQHF TGTGCCAGCAAGGCCCTAAAGGGGCGCGGAGATCAGCCCCAGCATTTT TRBJ1-5 . 16 . TRBV2
CASSRIWELAGRRYEQYF TGTGCCAGCAGCCGGATCTGGGAGCTCGCGGGGAGACGCTACGAGCAGTACTTC TRBJ2-7 . 18 . TRBV11-1
CASSGTGGETGELFF TGCGCCAGCAGCGGGACAGGGGGGGAGACCGGGGAGCTGTTTTTT TRBJ2-2 . 15 TRBD1 TRBV5-1
CASNVRRSAESEAFF TGTGCCAGTAACGTTAGGAGATCCGCGGAGAGTGAAGCTTTCTTT TRBJ1-1 few 15 . TRBV19
CSARPGQGYEQYF TGCAGTGCTAGACCGGGACAGGGCTACGAGCAGTACTTC TRBJ2-7 few 13 TRBD1 TRBV20-1
CASSFPPLRPGHSTDTQYF TGTGCCAGCAGTTTTCCCCCCCTGAGGCCCGGCCATAGCACAGATACGCAGTATTTT TRBJ2-3 . 19 . TRBV28
CASSPWEGEQYF TGTGCCAGCAGCCCCTGGGAAGGCGAGCAGTACTTC TRBJ2-7 . 12 . TRBV7-9
CASVRQTTGELFF TGTGCCAGCGTTAGACAGACCACCGGGGAGCTGTTTTTT TRBJ2-2 . 13 . TRBV28
CASSYGGSPLHF TGTGCCAGCAGTTATGGTGGCTCACCCCTCCACTTT TRBJ1-6 . 12 . TRBV6-2/TRBV6-3
CASSLTSGSPYNEQFF TGTGCCAGCAGCCTTACTAGCGGGAGCCCATACAATGAGCAGTTCTTC TRBJ2-1 . 16 TRBD2 TRBV9
CASSQDGGRAYNEQFF TGCGCCAGCAGCCAAGACGGCGGGAGGGCGTACAATGAGCAGTTCTTC TRBJ2-1 few 16 TRBD2 TRBV4-3
CATSDLDGLNEKLFF TGTGCCACCAGTGATCTGGACGGATTAAATGAAAAACTGTTTTTT TRBJ1-4 few 15 . TRBV24-1
CASSSGLYEQFF TGTGCCAGCAGCTCGGGACTTTATGAGCAGTTCTTC TRBJ2-1 few 12 . TRBV7-8
CASSHTGGRATDTQYF TGCGCCAGCAGCCATACCGGGGGGCGCGCCACAGATACGCAGTATTTT TRBJ2-3 few 16 . TRBV4-3
CASSLEREQYF TGCGCCAGCAGCTTGGAGAGAGAGCAGTACTTC TRBJ2-7 many 11 . TRBV5-1
CAPCEEQYF TGTGCCCCCTGCGAGGAGCAGTACTTC TRBJ2-7 . 9 . TRBV21-1
CASSAERGAGDTQYF TGTGCCAGCAGTGCGGAGCGTGGAGCAGGAGATACGCAGTATTTT TRBJ2-3 . 15 . TRBV2
CASSPDTTYEQYF TGTGCCAGCTCACCGGACACGACCTACGAGCAGTACTTC TRBJ2-7 few 13 . TRBV18
CASSPKGGRTDTQYF TGTGCCAGCAGCCCCAAGGGTGGGAGGACAGATACGCAGTATTTT TRBJ2-3 . 15 . TRBV12-3/TRBV12-4
CASSTRDSHGYTF TGTGCCAGCAGCACAAGGGACAGTCATGGCTACACCTTC TRBJ1-2 . 13 TRBD1 TRBV7-9
CASSFTGHLVAKNIQYF TGTGCCAGCAGTTTTACAGGGCATCTAGTAGCCAAAAACATTCAGTACTTC TRBJ2-4 few 17 . TRBV6-5
CASSVQRTSTDTQYF TGTGCCAGCAGTGTACAGCGGACTAGCACAGATACGCAGTATTTT TRBJ2-3 few 15 . TRBV7-3
CASSQEPSGAYNEQFF TGCGCCAGCAGCCAAGAACCTAGCGGGGCCTACAATGAGCAGTTCTTC TRBJ2-1 . 16 TRBD2 TRBV4-3
CASSPNSGVYNEQFF TGTGCCAGCAGCCCCAATAGCGGGGTTTACAATGAGCAGTTCTTC TRBJ2-1 many 15 TRBD2 TRBV7-8
CAISPGRTSNQPQHF TGTGCCATCAGTCCGGGACGGACTAGCAATCAGCCCCAGCATTTT TRBJ1-5 few 15 . TRBV10-3
CASTLPFSGSDTQYF TGTGCCAGCACCCTTCCCTTTAGCGGGAGTGATACGCAGTATTTT TRBJ2-3 . 15 TRBD2 TRBV6-2/TRBV6-3
CASSLIRGHSNTEAFF TGTGCCAGCAGTTTGATCAGGGGGCACTCGAACACTGAAGCTTTCTTT TRBJ1-1 few 16 TRBD1 TRBV12-3/TRBV12-4
CASTFGLWANVLTF TGTGCCAGTACATTTGGACTCTGGGCCAACGTCCTGACTTTC TRBJ2-6 few 14 . TRBV19
CASTQTGDTEAFF TGCGCCAGCACCCAAACAGGGGACACTGAAGCTTTCTTT TRBJ1-1 . 13 TRBD1 TRBV5-1
CASTPGLAETDTQYF TGTGCCAGCACCCCGGGACTAGCGGAGACAGATACGCAGTATTTT TRBJ2-3 . 15 TRBD2 TRBV7-2
CSARKAGGPNEQFF TGCAGTGCTAGAAAAGCGGGAGGGCCGAATGAGCAGTTCTTC TRBJ2-1 many 14 TRBD2 TRBV20-1
CSVANRLETQYF TGCAGCGTTGCCAATCGTTTGGAGACCCAGTACTTC TRBJ2-5 many 12 . TRBV29-1
CSANIKEADTQYF TGCAGTGCTAATATCAAGGAAGCAGATACGCAGTATTTT TRBJ2-3 . 13 . TRBV20-1
CATSRDRGGRNEQFF TGTGCCACCAGCAGAGACAGGGGGGGCAGAAATGAGCAGTTCTTC TRBJ2-1 few 15 . TRBV15
CASIRSSYNEQFF TGTGCCAGCATAAGGAGCTCCTACAATGAGCAGTTCTTC TRBJ2-1 . 13 . TRBV6-1
CASREPGGLNTGELFF TGTGCCAGTAGGGAGCCGGGGGGGCTTAACACCGGGGAGCTGTTTTTT TRBJ2-2 few 16 TRBD2 TRBV19